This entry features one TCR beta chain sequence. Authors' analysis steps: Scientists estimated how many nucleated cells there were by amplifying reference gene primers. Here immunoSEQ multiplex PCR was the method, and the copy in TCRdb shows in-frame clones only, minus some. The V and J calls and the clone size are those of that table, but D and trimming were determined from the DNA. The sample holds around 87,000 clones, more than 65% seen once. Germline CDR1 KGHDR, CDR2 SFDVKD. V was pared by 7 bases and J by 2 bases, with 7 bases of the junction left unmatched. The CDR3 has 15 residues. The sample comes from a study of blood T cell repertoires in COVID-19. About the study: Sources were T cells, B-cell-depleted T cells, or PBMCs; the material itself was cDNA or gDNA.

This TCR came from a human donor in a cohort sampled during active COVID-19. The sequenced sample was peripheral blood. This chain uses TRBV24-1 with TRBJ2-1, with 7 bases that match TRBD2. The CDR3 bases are TGTGCCACCAGCGAACATGGGGGGGCCTACAATGAGCAGTTCTTC. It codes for CATSEHGGAYNEQFF.